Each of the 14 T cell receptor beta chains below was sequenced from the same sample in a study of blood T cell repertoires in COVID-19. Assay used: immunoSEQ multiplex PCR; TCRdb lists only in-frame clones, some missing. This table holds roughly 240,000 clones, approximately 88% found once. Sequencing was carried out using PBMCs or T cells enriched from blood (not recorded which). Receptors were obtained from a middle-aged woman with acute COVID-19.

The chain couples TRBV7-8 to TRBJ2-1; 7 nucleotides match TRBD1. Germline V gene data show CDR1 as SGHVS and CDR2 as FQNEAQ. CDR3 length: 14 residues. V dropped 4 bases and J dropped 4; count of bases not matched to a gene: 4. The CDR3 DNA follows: TGTGCCAGCAGCTCCGGGACAGAGTACAATGAGCAGTTCTTC. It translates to CASSSGTEYNEQFF.

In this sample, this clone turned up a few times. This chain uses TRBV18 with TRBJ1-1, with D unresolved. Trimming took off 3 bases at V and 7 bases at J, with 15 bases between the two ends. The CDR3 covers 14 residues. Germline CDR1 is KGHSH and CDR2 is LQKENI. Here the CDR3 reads CASSPFRGEHEAFF. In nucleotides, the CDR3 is TGTGCCAGCTCACCGTTCCGGGGTGAACATGAAGCTTTCTTT.

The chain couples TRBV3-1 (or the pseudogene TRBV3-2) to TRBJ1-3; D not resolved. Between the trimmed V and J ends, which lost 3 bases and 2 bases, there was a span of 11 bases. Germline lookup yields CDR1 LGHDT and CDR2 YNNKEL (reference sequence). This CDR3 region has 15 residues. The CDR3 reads CASSQGGGTGNTIYF. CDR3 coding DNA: TGTGCCAGCAGCCAGGGCGGAGGAACTGGAAACACCATATATTTT.

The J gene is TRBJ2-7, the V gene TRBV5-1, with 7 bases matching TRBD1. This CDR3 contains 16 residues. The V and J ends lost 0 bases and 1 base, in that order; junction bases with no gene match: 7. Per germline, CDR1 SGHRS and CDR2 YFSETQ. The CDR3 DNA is TGCGCCAGCAGCTTGGAATTATCGACAGGGTCCTACGAGCAGTACTTC. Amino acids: CASSLELSTGSYEQYF.

CDR3 nucleotide sequence: TGTGCCACCAGCAGAGAGTGGGCAACAGATACGCAGTATTTT. It is translated as CATSREWATDTQYF. This chain joins TRBV15 and TRBJ2-3; D gene unclear. Germline V gene data show CDR1 as LNHNV and CDR2 as YYDKDF (reference sequence). This CDR3 comprises 14 residues. The V end lost 0 bases, the J end lost 3 bases, and 7 bases lay between the germline ends.

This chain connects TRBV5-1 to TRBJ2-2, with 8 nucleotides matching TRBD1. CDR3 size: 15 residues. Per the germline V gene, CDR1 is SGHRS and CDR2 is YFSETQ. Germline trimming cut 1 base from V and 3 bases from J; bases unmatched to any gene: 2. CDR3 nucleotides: TGCGCCAGCAGCTTGATACAGGGGGACACCGGGGAGCTGTTTTTT. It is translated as CASSLIQGDTGELFF.

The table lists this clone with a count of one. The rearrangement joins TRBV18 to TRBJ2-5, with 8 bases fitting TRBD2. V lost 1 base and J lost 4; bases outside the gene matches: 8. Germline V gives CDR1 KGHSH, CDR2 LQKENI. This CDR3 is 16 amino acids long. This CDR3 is CASSPLSGGATETQYF. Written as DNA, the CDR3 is TGTGCCAGCTCACCACTGTCCGGGGGGGCAACAGAGACCCAGTACTTC.

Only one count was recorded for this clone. The CDR3 nucleotides read TGTGCTAGTGGGGGGACAGGGGGCCTCCTTAATCAGCCCCAGCATTTT. Protein: CASGGTGGLLNQPQHF. The chain has TRBV12-5 and TRBJ1-5; 12 bases match TRBD1. Losses at the gene ends were 6 bases for V and 4 bases for J; bases not matched to a gene: 7. The CDR3 runs 16 residues. Germline V gives CDR1 LGHNT, CDR2 FRNRAP.

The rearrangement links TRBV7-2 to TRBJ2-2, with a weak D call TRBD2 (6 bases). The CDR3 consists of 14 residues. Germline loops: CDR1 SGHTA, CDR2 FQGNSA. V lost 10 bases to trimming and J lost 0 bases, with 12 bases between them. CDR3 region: CATRRASNTGELFF. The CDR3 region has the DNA TGTGCCACCAGGAGGGCATCGAACACCGGGGAGCTGTTTTTT.

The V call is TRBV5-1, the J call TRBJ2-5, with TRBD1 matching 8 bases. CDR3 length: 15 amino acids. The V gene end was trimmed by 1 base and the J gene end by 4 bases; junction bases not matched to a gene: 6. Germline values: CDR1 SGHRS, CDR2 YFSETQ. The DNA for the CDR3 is TGCGCCAGCAGCTTGCAGGGGGCGGTTTTAGAGACCCAGTACTTC. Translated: CASSLQGAVLETQYF.

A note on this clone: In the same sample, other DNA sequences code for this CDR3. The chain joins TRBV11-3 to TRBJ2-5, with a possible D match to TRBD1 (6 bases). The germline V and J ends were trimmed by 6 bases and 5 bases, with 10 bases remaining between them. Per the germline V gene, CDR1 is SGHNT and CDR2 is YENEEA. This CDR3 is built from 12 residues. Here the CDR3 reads CASSRGQETQYF. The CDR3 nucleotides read TGTGCCAGCAGTCGTGGACAGGAGACCCAGTACTTC.

DNA for the CDR3: TGTGCCAGCAGCGACGGAGCCTATGGCTACACCTTC. As protein: CASSDGAYGYTF. The rearrangement links TRBV9 to TRBJ1-2; unclear D gene. V lost 3 bases, J lost 4 bases, and 7 bases lay in between. The CDR3 consists of 12 residues. Germline lookup yields CDR1 SGDLS and CDR2 YYNGEE.

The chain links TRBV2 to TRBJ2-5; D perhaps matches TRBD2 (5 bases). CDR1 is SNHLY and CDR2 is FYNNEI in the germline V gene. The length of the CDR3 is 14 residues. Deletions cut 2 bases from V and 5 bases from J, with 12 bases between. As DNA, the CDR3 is TGTGCCAGCAGTGAACGTATTTCGGGGGAGACCCAGTACTTC. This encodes CASSERISGETQYF.

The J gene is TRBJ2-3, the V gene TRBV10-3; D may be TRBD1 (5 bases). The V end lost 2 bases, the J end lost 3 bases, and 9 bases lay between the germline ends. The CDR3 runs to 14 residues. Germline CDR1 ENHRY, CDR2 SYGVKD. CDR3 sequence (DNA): TGTGCCATCAGTGAGGCACAGGAGACAGATACGCAGTATTTT. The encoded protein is CAISEAQETDTQYF.